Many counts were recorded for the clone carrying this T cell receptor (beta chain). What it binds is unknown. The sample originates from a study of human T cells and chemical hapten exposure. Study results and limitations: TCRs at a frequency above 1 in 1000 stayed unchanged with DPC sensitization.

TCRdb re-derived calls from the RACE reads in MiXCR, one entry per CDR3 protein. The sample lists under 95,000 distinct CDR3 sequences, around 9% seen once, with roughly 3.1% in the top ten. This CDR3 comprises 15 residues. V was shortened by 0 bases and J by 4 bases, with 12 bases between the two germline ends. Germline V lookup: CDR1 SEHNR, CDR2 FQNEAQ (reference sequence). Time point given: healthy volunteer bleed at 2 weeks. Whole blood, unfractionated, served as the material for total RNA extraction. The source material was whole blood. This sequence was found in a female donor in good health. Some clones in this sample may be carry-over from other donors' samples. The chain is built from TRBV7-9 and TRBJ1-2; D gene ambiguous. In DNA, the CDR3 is TGTGCCAGCAGCTTAGCTACTGCCACTGGCTATGGCTACACCTTC. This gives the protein CASSLATATGYGYTF.